A single sample gave rise to the 12 T cell receptor beta chains below, sequenced in a study of blood T cell repertoires in COVID-19. The repertoire was sequenced with immunoSEQ multiplex PCR; TCRdb's copy has only in-frame clones and lacks some. The data contain 200,000 to 300,000 clones, around 84% of them seen just once; the ten biggest clones take up about 1.7%. The specimen sequenced was PBMCs or T cells enriched from blood (not recorded which). The origin of the receptors is a man aged 35 to 55 who had recovered from COVID-19.

The chain carries TRBV11-2 and TRBJ2-3, with D hard to call. This CDR3 spans 12 amino acids. V gave up 5 bases and J gave up 6 bases, with 9 bases separating them. The germline V gene encodes CDR1 SGHAT and CDR2 FQNNGV. The DNA for the CDR3 is TGTGCCAGCAGCCTGGCCCCGGATACGCAGTATTTT. This codes for CASSLAPDTQYF. Full variable domain (rest looked up from reference TRBV11-2 and TRBJ2-3): EAGVAQSPRYKIIEKRQSVAFWCNPISGHATLYWYQQILGQGPKLLIQFQNNGVVDDSQLPKDRFSAERLKGVDSTLKIQPAKLEDSAVYLCASSLAPDTQYFGPGTRLTVL.

This chain joins TRBV19 and TRBJ2-7; the match to TRBD2 covers 9 bases. The J segment lost 6 bases and the V segment lost 4 bases, leaving 4 bases of the junction unmatched. The CDR3 consists of 13 residues. Per the germline V gene, CDR1 is LNHDA and CDR2 is SQIVND (reference sequence). CDR3 in amino acids: CASSSGGAREQYF. CDR3 bases: TGTGCCAGTAGTAGCGGGGGGGCCCGCGAGCAGTACTTC. The complete variable domain, with remaining parts taken from reference TRBV19 and TRBJ2-7, reads DGGITQSPKYLFRKEGQNVTLSCEQNLNHDAMYWYRQDPGQGLRLIYYSQIVNDFQKGDIAEGYSVSREKKESFPLTVTSAQKNPTAFYLCASSSGGAREQYFGPGTRLTVT.

As regards this clone: Other DNA sequences of this sample code for an identical CDR3. This chain joins TRBV5-1 and TRBJ2-7; TRBD1 matches 9 bases. Germline V CDR1 and CDR2: SGHRS, YFSETQ. The CDR3 is made up of 15 amino acids. V was clipped by 4 bases and J by 2 bases; unmatched bases: 7. The chain's CDR3 is CASSPGQGRPYEQYF. As DNA, the CDR3 is TGCGCCAGCAGCCCAGGACAGGGGAGGCCCTACGAGCAGTACTTC.

Here the CDR3 reads CASSQTGEFGYTF. The CDR3, as DNA: TGCGCCAGCAGCCAAACAGGGGAGTTCGGCTACACCTTC. This rearrangement joins TRBV4-3 to TRBJ1-2, with TRBD1 matching 7 bases. This CDR3 is 13 amino acids long. Germline assignment: CDR1 LGHNA and CDR2 YSLEER. Losses at the gene ends were 2 bases for V and 8 bases for J; bases not matched to a gene: 5.

This sequence joins TRBV6-5 and TRBJ2-1; 8 bases match TRBD1. After removal of 0 bases from V and 3 bases from J, the junction contained 4 bases not matched to a gene. This CDR3 spans 16 amino acids. Looked up from germline, CDR1 is MNHEY and CDR2 is SVGAGI. CDR3 region: CASSYSIQGGYNEQFF. The CDR3 DNA follows: TGTGCCAGCAGTTACTCGATACAGGGGGGCTACAATGAGCAGTTCTTC.

The chain joins TRBV13 to TRBJ1-1, with 8 bases lining up with TRBD1. Germline CDR1 reads PRHDT; CDR2 reads FYEKMQ (reference sequence). The CDR3 is 16 residues long. V shed 4 bases, J shed 1 base, and the junction held 8 bases outside the gene matches. The CDR3 coding sequence is TGTGCCAGCAGCTCCTACCCCACAGGGGGGAACACTGAAGCTTTCTTT. This codes for CASSSYPTGGNTEAFF.

V is TRBV6-5 and J is TRBJ2-1; D is perhaps TRBD1 (5 bases). Trimming pared 0 bases from V and 5 bases from J, leaving 8 bases between. Germline lookup yields CDR1 MNHEY and CDR2 SVGAGI. The CDR3 covers 14 residues. This CDR3 reads CASSYSQANNEQFF. Here the CDR3 DNA reads TGTGCCAGCAGTTACTCACAGGCCAACAATGAGCAGTTCTTC.

J is TRBJ2-3 and V is TRBV7-9; D might be TRBD2 (7 bases). The length of the CDR3 is 16 residues. Germline V CDR1 and CDR2: SEHNR, FQNEAQ (reference sequence). The V gene lost 1 base and the J gene lost 2 bases, with 13 bases spanning the gap. This CDR3 is CASSLGGGRITDTQYF. The CDR3 DNA sequence: TGTGCCAGCAGCTTAGGGGGGGGGCGTATCACAGATACGCAGTATTTT.

A few counts support this clone. The chain links TRBV7-2 to TRBJ1-3; the D gene is possibly TRBD1 (5 bases). Germline V lookup: CDR1 SGHTA, CDR2 FQGNSA. The CDR3 extends over 15 amino acids. The V and J ends lost 5 bases and 1 base respectively, with 12 bases between them. The CDR3 spells CASSPGGGSGNTIYF. In nucleotides, the CDR3 is TGTGCCAGCAGCCCCGGGGGAGGGTCTGGAAACACCATATATTTT.

The rearrangement uses TRBV29-1 and TRBJ1-1; no clear D gene. Between the trimmed V and J ends, which lost 4 bases and 4 bases, there was a span of 16 bases. The germline CDR1 and CDR2 sequences are SQVTM and ANQGSEA. The CDR3 length is 14 residues. The CDR3 region is CSVGGSPKGTEAFF. The CDR3, as DNA: TGCAGCGTTGGCGGGTCTCCTAAGGGCACTGAAGCTTTCTTT.

The chain links TRBV3-1 (or the pseudogene TRBV3-2) to TRBJ2-5; D is uncertain. There are 15 residues in the CDR3. The germline V and J ends were trimmed by 2 bases and 2 bases, with 12 bases remaining between them. The germline CDR1 and CDR2 sequences are LGHDT and YNNKEL (reference sequence). CDR3 DNA: TGTGCCAGCAGCCAAAATCCGGGTATACAAGAGACCCAGTACTTC. This encodes CASSQNPGIQETQYF.

The chain couples TRBV11-2 to TRBJ2-7; 9 bases are shared with TRBD1. The CDR3 is 19 residues long. V was pared by 4 bases and J by 1 base, with 17 bases of the junction left unmatched. Germline lookup yields CDR1 SGHAT and CDR2 FQNNGV. The CDR3 DNA follows: TGTGCCAGCAGCTCGATTAAGGGGGGACAGGGAGGTAGGTCCTACGAGCAGTACTTC. Translation: CASSSIKGGQGGRSYEQYF.